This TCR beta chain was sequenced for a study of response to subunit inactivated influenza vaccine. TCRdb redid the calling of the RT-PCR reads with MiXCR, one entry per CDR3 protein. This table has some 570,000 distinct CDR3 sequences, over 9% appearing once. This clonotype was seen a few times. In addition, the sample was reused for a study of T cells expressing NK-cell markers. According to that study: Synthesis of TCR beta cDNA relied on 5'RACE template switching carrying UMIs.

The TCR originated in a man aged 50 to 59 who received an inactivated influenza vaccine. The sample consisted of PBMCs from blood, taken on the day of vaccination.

The CDR3 DNA follows: TGTGCCAGCAGCTCACAGGGGAACGCTTCACCCCTCCACTTT. Translated, it gives CASSSQGNASPLHF. The chain uses TRBV3-1 and TRBJ1-6; 7 bases agree with TRBD1. Trimming removed 5 bases from V and 9 bases from J; junction bases left unmatched: 7. Germline-derived CDR1 and CDR2 are LGHDT and YNNKEL (reference sequence). This CDR3 has 14 amino acids.